This entry concerns a single TCR beta chain. From 3500 ng of total RNA, each TCR library was prepared. TCRdb processed the 5' RACE reads again and assigns one entry to each CDR3 protein, with no DNA. Its clone listing holds 400,000 to 500,000 distinct CDR3 sequences. CDR1 and CDR2 from the germline V gene are MDHEN and SYDVKM. The CDR3 is 13 amino acids. The data originate from a study of monozygotic twins with inflammatory bowel disease. This clonotype originated in a human donor with ulcerative colitis or Crohn's disease, or a healthy co-twin of an affected twin (not recorded which). Material for sequencing was blood. The chain links TRBV28 to TRBJ1-2; lacking DNA, the TRBD1 call made by TCRdb goes unchecked. The CDR3 sequence: CASSDRAVYGYTF.